Below, one TCR beta chain is given with its context. Other DNA sequences in this specimen translate into the identical CDR3. This sample was included in a study of OX40 agonist ivuxolimab in advanced cancers. Study in general: Head and neck, renal cell, melanoma or hepatocellular carcinoma were the cancers that dose-escalation patients had.

Germline V gives CDR1 KGHSH, CDR2 LQKENI. Trimming stripped 2 bases from V and 0 bases from J, with 4 bases between. The CDR3 runs 13 residues. The protocol was immunoSEQ multiplex PCR, while the TCRdb copy is restricted to in-frame clones and leaves out a portion. Of fewer than 65,000 clones in the sample, roughly 80% were seen once. This chain connects TRBV18 to TRBJ1-1; D uncertain. The specimen was CD4+ or CD8+ T cells sorted from blood, collected in a trial of the OX40 agonist ivuxolimab. This clonotype was sampled from an adult with an advanced solid tumor such as melanoma, head and neck, liver or kidney cancer. CDR3 coding DNA: TGTGCCAGCTCACCAGGATTGAACACTGAAGCTTTCTTT. This translates into CASSPGLNTEAFF. Based on the CDR3 plus reference TRBV18 and TRBJ1-1, the full variable domain is NAGVMQNPRHLVRRRGQEARLRCSPMKGHSHVYWYRQLPEEGLKFMVYLQKENIIDESGMPKERFSAEFPKEGPSILRIQQVVRGDSAAYFCASSPGLNTEAFFGQGTRLTVV.